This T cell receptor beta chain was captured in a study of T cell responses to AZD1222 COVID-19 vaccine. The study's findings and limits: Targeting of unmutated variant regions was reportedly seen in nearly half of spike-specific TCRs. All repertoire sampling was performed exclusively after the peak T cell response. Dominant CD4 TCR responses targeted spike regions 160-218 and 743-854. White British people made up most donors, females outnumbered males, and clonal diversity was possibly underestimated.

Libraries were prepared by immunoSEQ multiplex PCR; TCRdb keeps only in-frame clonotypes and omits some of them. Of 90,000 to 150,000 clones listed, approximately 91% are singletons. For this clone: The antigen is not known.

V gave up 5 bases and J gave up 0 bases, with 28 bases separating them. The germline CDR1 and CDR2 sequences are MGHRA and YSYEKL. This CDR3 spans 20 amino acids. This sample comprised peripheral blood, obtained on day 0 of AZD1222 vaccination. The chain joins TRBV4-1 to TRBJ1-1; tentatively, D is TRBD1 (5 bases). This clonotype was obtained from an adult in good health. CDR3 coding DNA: TGCGCCAGCAGCGCCAGCTCACCCAGGGACGGTTTTTTAATGAACACTGAAGCTTTCTTT. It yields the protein CASSASSPRDGFLMNTEAFF.